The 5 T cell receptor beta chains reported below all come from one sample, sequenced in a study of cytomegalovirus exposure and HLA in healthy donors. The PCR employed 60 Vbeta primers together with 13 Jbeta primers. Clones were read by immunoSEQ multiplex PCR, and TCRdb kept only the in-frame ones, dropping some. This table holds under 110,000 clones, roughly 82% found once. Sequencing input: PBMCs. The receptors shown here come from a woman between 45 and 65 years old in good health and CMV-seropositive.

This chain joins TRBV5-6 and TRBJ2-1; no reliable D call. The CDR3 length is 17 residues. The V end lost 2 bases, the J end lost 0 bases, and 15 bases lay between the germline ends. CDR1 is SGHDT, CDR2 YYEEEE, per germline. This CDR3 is CASSFEMNSYSYNEQFF. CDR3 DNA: TGTGCCAGCAGCTTCGAGATGAACAGCTACTCCTACAATGAGCAGTTCTTC.

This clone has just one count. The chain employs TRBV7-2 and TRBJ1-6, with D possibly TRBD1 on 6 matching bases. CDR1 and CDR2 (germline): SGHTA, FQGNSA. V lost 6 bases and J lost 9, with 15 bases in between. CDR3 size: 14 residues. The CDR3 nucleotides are TGTGCCAGCAGTCTACAGGGAATGGGTTCACCCCTCCACTTT. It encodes CASSLQGMGSPLHF.

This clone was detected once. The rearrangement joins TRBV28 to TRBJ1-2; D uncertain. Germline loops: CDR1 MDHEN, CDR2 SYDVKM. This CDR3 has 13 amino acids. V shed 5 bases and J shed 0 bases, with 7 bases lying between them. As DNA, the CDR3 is TGTGCCAGCAGTCCCTCTACTAACTATGGCTACACCTTC. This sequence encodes CASSPSTNYGYTF.

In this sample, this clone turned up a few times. CDR3 region: CASSGGLYEQYF. In DNA, the CDR3 is TGTGCCTCTAGCGGGGGCCTCTACGAGCAGTACTTC. This rearrangement joins TRBV10-3 to TRBJ2-7, with 10 bases that match TRBD2. V lost 11 bases, J lost 3 bases, and 4 bases stayed unmatched. The germline gives CDR1 ENHRY, CDR2 SYGVKD. The CDR3 spans 12 residues.

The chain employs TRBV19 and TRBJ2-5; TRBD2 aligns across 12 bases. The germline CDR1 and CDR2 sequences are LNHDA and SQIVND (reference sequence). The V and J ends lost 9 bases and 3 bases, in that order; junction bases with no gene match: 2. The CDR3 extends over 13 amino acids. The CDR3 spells CASRTSGEETQYF. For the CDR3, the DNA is TGTGCCAGCAGGACTAGCGGGGAAGAGACCCAGTACTTC. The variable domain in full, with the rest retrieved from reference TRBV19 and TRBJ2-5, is DGGITQSPKYLFRKEGQNVTLSCEQNLNHDAMYWYRQDPGQGLRLIYYSQIVNDFQKGDIAEGYSVSREKKESFPLTVTSAQKNPTAFYLCASRTSGEETQYFGPGTRLLVL.